These 10 T cell receptor beta chains were all obtained from the same sample, sequenced in a study of control samples from healthy donors and cancer patients (TCRdb year 2020). The library was produced with the immunoSEQ multiplex PCR assay. TCRdb mirrors the immuneACCESS table, restricted to in-frame sequences. Some clones are absent from its copies; in checked studies, under half trace to an unresolved V gene, and the reason for the others is unknown. The sample table records over 100,000 clones; approximately 90% of these occur just once. Of the sample, approximately 4% falls within the top ten clones. Sequencing was performed on blood. These receptors were collected from a human donor in good health. The donor label of this sample is uncertain.

This CDR3 reads CASSLEGHEQYF. The CDR3 DNA is TGTGCCAGCAGTTTAGAAGGACACGAGCAGTACTTC. The V gene is TRBV12-3 or TRBV12-4, the J gene TRBJ2-7; no reliable D call. The CDR3 contains 12 residues. V was shortened by 1 base and J by 5 bases, with 6 bases between the two germline ends.

This chain connects TRBV2 to TRBJ1-1, with D unclear. Per germline, CDR1 SNHLY and CDR2 FYNNEI. The CDR3 contains 12 residues. Deletions cut 3 bases from V and 11 bases from J, with 13 bases between. The CDR3 reads CASSEDRSRAFF. CDR3 sequence (DNA): TGTGCCAGCAGTGAGGATCGAAGCCGGGCTTTCTTT. Full variable domain (remainder filled in from reference TRBV2 and TRBJ1-1): EPEVTQTPSHQVTQMGQEVILRCVPISNHLYFYWYRQILGQKVEFLVSFYNNEISEKSEIFDDQFSVERPDGSNFTLKIRSTKLEDSAMYFCASSEDRSRAFFGQGTRLTVV.

This chain connects TRBV5-1 to TRBJ2-2; 9 bases match TRBD1. The germline CDR1 and CDR2 sequences are SGHRS and YFSETQ. Losses at the gene ends were 3 bases for V and 4 bases for J; bases not matched to a gene: 7. The CDR3 sequence is 16 residues long. CDR3 bases: TGCGCCAGCAGCTCAACAGGGGGCGCCGGCACCGGGGAGCTGTTTTTT. Amino acid sequence: CASSSTGGAGTGELFF.

CDR3 in amino acids: CASSLDSNRPGELFF. CDR3 DNA sequence: TGTGCCAGCAGCCTTGACAGCAACCGGCCCGGGGAGCTGTTTTTT. The chain joins TRBV5-8 to TRBJ2-2; weak D call: TRBD1 (5 bases). CDR3 length: 15 amino acids. V was cut by 4 bases and J by 6 bases, with 16 bases left in between. CDR1 and CDR2 (germline): SGHTS, YDEGEE.

The chain uses TRBV19 and TRBJ2-7; D may be TRBD1 (5 bases). Deletions cut 1 base from V and 3 bases from J, with 13 bases between. There are 15 residues in the CDR3. Germline V lookup: CDR1 LNHDA, CDR2 SQIVND (reference sequence). In DNA form, the CDR3 reads TGTGCCAGTAGTATAGCGTGGCAGGGCGTCTACGAGCAGTACTTC. Encoded protein: CASSIAWQGVYEQYF.

The chain joins TRBV25-1 to TRBJ1-2; weak D call: TRBD1 (6 bases). The CDR3 is 13 residues long. CDR1 and CDR2 (germline): MGHDK, SYGVNS. V shed 6 bases and J shed 2 bases, with 10 bases lying between them. This chain's CDR3 is CASRDQGNYGYTF. CDR3 nucleotides: TGTGCCAGCAGGGATCAGGGGAACTATGGCTACACCTTC.

The chain has TRBV6-2 or TRBV6-3 and TRBJ1-3; 7 bases are shared with TRBD1. The CDR3 extends over 18 amino acids. The V gene end was trimmed by 4 bases and the J gene end by 1 base; junction bases not matched to a gene: 13. Looked up from germline, CDR1 is MNHEY and CDR2 is SVGEGT. CDR3 region: CASSSWKTGKSSGNTIYF. The CDR3, as DNA: TGTGCCAGCAGTTCATGGAAGACAGGGAAGTCTTCTGGAAACACCATATATTTT.

V and J are TRBV19 and TRBJ2-2; D might be TRBD1 (6 bases). V was shortened by 2 bases and J by 0 bases, with 10 bases between the two germline ends. This CDR3 has 16 residues. The V gene's germline CDR1 is LNHDA and CDR2 SQIVND (reference sequence). The CDR3 DNA reads as TGTGCCAGTAGTATAATGAGGGGGACGAACACCGGGGAGCTGTTTTTT. Residues: CASSIMRGTNTGELFF.

The chain is built from TRBV5-1 and TRBJ2-4; 8 bases align to TRBD1. CDR1 is SGHRS, CDR2 YFSETQ, per germline. The CDR3 runs to 14 residues. The V and J ends lost 3 bases and 5 bases, in that order; junction bases with no gene match: 4. Written as DNA, the CDR3 is TGCGCCAGCAGCTCATGGACAGGGCAAAACATTCAGTACTTC. Residues: CASSSWTGQNIQYF.

Only one count was recorded for this clone. The chain carries TRBV6-6 and TRBJ2-1, with D unclear. CDR3 length equals 12 residues. V lost 3 bases and J 8 bases, leaving 8 bases between the germline ends. Germline V gene lookup returns CDR1 MNHNY and CDR2 SVGAGI (reference sequence). The CDR3: CASSYNRHEQFF. CDR3 coding DNA: TGTGCCAGCAGTTATAATCGCCATGAGCAGTTCTTC.